The 8 T cell receptor beta chains below come from one sample, sequenced in a study of T cell responses to AZD1222 COVID-19 vaccine. TCRdb keeps only in-frame clones here, not all; method: immunoSEQ multiplex PCR. Recorded for this sample: around 140,000 clones. Sequenced material: peripheral blood. Receptors originate from an adult in good health.

CDR3 amino acids: CASTETGGGYTF. The DNA of the CDR3 is TGTGCCAGCACCGAGACTGGGGGTGGCTACACCTTC. V is TRBV28 and J is TRBJ1-2, with D maybe TRBD1 (5 bases). Trimming shortened V by 7 bases and J by 7 bases, and 13 bases separated the two germline ends. The CDR3 is 12 residues long. CDR1 and CDR2 from the germline V gene are MDHEN and SYDVKM.

The V gene is TRBV10-2, the J gene TRBJ2-7; no clear D. This CDR3 spans 16 amino acids. V lost 3 bases, J lost 4 bases, and 19 bases lay in between. Germline loops: CDR1 WSHSY, CDR2 SAAADI. The CDR3 DNA reads as TGCGCCAGCAGTGATTTGGGGAAGATTCCCATATACGAGCAGTACTTC. It translates to CASSDLGKIPIYEQYF.

The J gene is TRBJ1-2, the V gene TRBV9, with 8 bases that match TRBD1. CDR1 and CDR2 from the germline V gene are SGDLS and YYNGEE. Trimming took 4 bases from V and 7 from J; bases not matched to a gene: 12. CDR3 length: 15 residues. CDR3 DNA: TGTGCCAGCAGCCCCTGGGACAGGCCCCGGGGTGGCTACACCTTC. Translation gives CASSPWDRPRGGYTF.

V gene TRBV6-5 combines with J gene TRBJ1-1; D unresolved. CDR1 and CDR2 from the germline V gene are MNHEY and SVGAGI. Trimming took 10 bases from V and 6 from J, leaving 21 bases between them. CDR3 length: 14 residues. The CDR3 protein is CATTPTGRQPEAFF. The CDR3 nucleotides read TGTGCCACCACACCGACCGGACGGCAACCTGAAGCTTTCTTT.

V and J are TRBV5-4 and TRBJ1-2, with a possible D match to TRBD1 (6 bases). Germline CDR1 reads SGHNT; CDR2 reads YYREEE (reference sequence). Trimming took off 3 bases at V and 2 bases at J, with 20 bases between the two ends. The CDR3 sequence is 17 residues long. This chain's CDR3 is CASSSYGGLSTNYGYTF. In DNA form, the CDR3 reads TGTGCCAGCAGCTCCTACGGGGGGCTCAGTACAAACTATGGCTACACCTTC.

This sequence joins TRBV13 and TRBJ2-1; 9 nucleotides align to TRBD1. The CDR3 runs to 17 residues. Germline V CDR1 and CDR2: PRHDT, FYEKMQ (reference sequence). J was trimmed by 4 bases and V by 6 bases; bases with no gene match: 13. DNA for the CDR3: TGTGCCAGCAGTGGACAGGGGTTCCAGGGGCCTTACAATGAGCAGTTCTTC. Translated, it gives CASSGQGFQGPYNEQFF. Full variable domain (outside the CDR3, taken from reference TRBV13 and TRBJ2-1): AAGVIQSPRHLIKEKRETATLKCYPIPRHDTVYWYQQGPGQDPQFLISFYEKMQSDKGSIPDRFSAQQFSDYHSELNMSSLELGDSALYFCASSGQGFQGPYNEQFFGPGTRLTVL.

The chain carries TRBV6-5 and TRBJ2-5; either TRBD1 or TRBD2 may fit D (7 bases each). This CDR3 spans 14 amino acids. The V end was cut by 6 bases, the J end by 2 bases, with 13 bases between. Germline lookup yields CDR1 MNHEY and CDR2 SVGAGI. The CDR3 region has the DNA TGTGCCAGCAGCAGGGGGGGAGGTCAAGAGACCCAGTACTTC. It encodes CASSRGGGQETQYF.

The rearrangement uses TRBV7-2 and TRBJ2-3, with TRBD1 matching 7 bases. The V segment lost 1 base and the J segment 5 bases; nucleotides outside the gene matches: 12. CDR3 length equals 17 residues. Germline CDR1 SGHTA, CDR2 FQGNSA. CDR3 sequence: CASSLGQWQGVGDTQYF. CDR3 in DNA: TGTGCCAGCAGCTTAGGGCAGTGGCAGGGGGTTGGAGATACGCAGTATTTT.